This is a list of T cell receptor beta chains from one sample in a study of early T cells in non-severe SARS-CoV-2 infection. TCRdb processed the 5' RACE reads anew with MiXCR; each CDR3 protein has one entry. In the table there are 55,000 or so distinct CDR3 sequences, under 8% of which are singletons. This sample comprised whole blood, obtained at baseline. All receptors derive from an adult who was a healthcare worker with PCR-confirmed SARS-CoV-2 infection or an uninfected control (not recorded which). CDR3s include the opening cysteine and the closing phenylalanine or tryptophan. Each record gives: D gene, clone size, J gene, V gene, CDR3 protein. A D gene is named only where the DNA matches it firmly. Clone size appears in some rows only: once, few, many, or a class for an expanded clone.

>TRBD2|.|TRBJ2-7|TRBV7-8
CASSRALAGISYEQYF
>.|.|TRBJ2-7|TRBV25-1
CASSVSPKSSYEQYF
>.|.|TRBJ2-1|TRBV5-6
CASTTRAALYNEQFF
>.|.|TRBJ2-5|TRBV5-1
CASSLAGSQETQYF
>TRBD1|.|TRBJ2-7|TRBV5-1
CASSPGQGKSYEQYF
>.|many|TRBJ1-4|TRBV7-7
CASSLRMATNEKLFF
>.|many|TRBJ2-7|TRBV7-9
CASSPGGGGEEQYF
>.|many|TRBJ2-6|TRBV6-2/TRBV6-3
CASSAVDSGANVLTF
>.|many|TRBJ2-7|TRBV28
CASSLGREPYEQYF
>.|few|TRBJ2-1|TRBV7-8
CASSLVQFSYNEQFF
>.|.|TRBJ2-1|TRBV21-1
CASRDRARPCSYNEQFF
>TRBD1|many|TRBJ1-1|TRBV19
CASSIVGGGGAFF
>TRBD2|many|TRBJ2-1|TRBV11-2
CASSSQTSGGVRAHEQFF
>.|many|TRBJ1-2|TRBV7-6
CASSPRAGDYGYTF
>.|.|TRBJ2-5|TRBV5-4
CASSVAHQETQYF
>.|many|TRBJ1-1|TRBV4-3
CASSQDNGVGTEAFF
>TRBD1|few|TRBJ2-7|TRBV12-3/TRBV12-4
CASRYRQGDYEQYF